This paragraph covers one T cell receptor (beta chain) sequence. This sample is part of a study of T cells in localized non-small cell lung cancer. The CDR3 consists of 15 residues. V shed 10 bases and J 0 bases; nucleotides not matched to a gene: 4. Germline CDR1 is ENHRY and CDR2 is SYGVKD. Profiled with immunoSEQ multiplex PCR; TCRdb holds only in-frame clones, not every one. In the table there are around 21,000 clones, roughly 80% of which are singletons. Source: peripheral blood, taken before any cancer treatment. This clonotype originated in a man between 40 and 69 years old with stage I lung adenocarcinoma. The chain links TRBV10-3 to TRBJ2-1, with 12 bases lining up with TRBD2. The DNA of the CDR3 is TGTGCCACCGGGACTAGCGGGCGCTCCTACAATGAGCAGTTCTTC. This translates into CATGTSGRSYNEQFF.